These 5 T cell receptor beta chains were sequenced from one sample in a study of early T cells in non-severe SARS-CoV-2 infection. TCRdb called the 5' RACE reads again in MiXCR, with one record for every CDR3 protein. The data contain tens of thousands of distinct CDR3 sequences, over 9% of them singletons. The sample comprised whole blood. The receptors derive from an adult who was a healthcare worker with PCR-confirmed SARS-CoV-2 infection or an uninfected control (not recorded which).

This clonotype was picked up many times. The chain recombines TRBV12-3 or TRBV12-4 with TRBJ2-2; D perhaps matches TRBD1 (6 bases). Trimming took off 5 bases at V and 1 base at J, with 8 bases between the two ends. This CDR3 is built from 14 residues. The chain's CDR3 is CASSLQGNTGELFF. The CDR3 DNA is TGTGCCAGCAGTCTACAGGGGAACACCGGGGAGCTGTTTTTT.

This clonotype was counted many times. This chain connects TRBV2 to TRBJ2-1, with TRBD2 identical over 10 bases. After removal of 10 bases from V and 9 bases from J, the junction contained 12 bases not matched to a gene. CDR3 size: 14 residues. Germline CDR1 is SNHLY and CDR2 is FYNNEI. The CDR3 loop is CATSASGGAGEQFF. In nucleotides, the CDR3 is TGTGCCACCTCGGCGAGCGGGGGGGCCGGTGAGCAGTTCTTC.

This clonotype was detected many times. The V call is TRBV6-6, the J call TRBJ1-5; maybe TRBD1 (6 bases). Germline CDR1 reads MNHNY; CDR2 reads SVGAGI (reference sequence). The CDR3 has 14 amino acids. V lost 2 bases and J lost 7, with 12 bases in between. The CDR3 spells CASSYPTGKQPQHF. The CDR3 DNA reads TGTGCCAGCAGTTACCCCACAGGGAAGCAGCCCCAGCATTTT.

In its sample, this clonotype was seen many times. The gene calls are TRBV5-1 and TRBJ2-5, with D possibly called TRBD1 or TRBD2 (5 bases each). Per the germline V gene, CDR1 is SGHRS and CDR2 is YFSETQ. V shed 4 bases and J shed 1 base, with 14 bases lying between them. This CDR3 contains 15 residues. The CDR3 is CASSTPRDPQETQYF. CDR3 bases: TGCGCCAGCAGCACCCCTCGGGACCCCCAAGAGACCCAGTACTTC. The whole variable domain, remainder taken from reference TRBV5-1 and TRBJ2-5, is KAGVTQTPRYLIKTRGQQVTLSCSPISGHRSVSWYQQTPGQGLQFLFEYFSETQRNKGNFPGRFSGRQFSNSRSEMNVSTLELGDSALYLCASSTPRDPQETQYFGPGTRLLVL.

This clonotype was seen many times. The V gene is TRBV6-2 or TRBV6-3, the J gene TRBJ2-5; D perhaps matches TRBD1 (6 bases). The germline V gene encodes CDR1 MNHEY and CDR2 SVGEGT. The CDR3 is 15 residues long. Trimming took off 5 bases at V and 2 bases at J, with 15 bases between the two ends. CDR3 sequence: CASSRGSQPQETQYF. CDR3 sequence (DNA): TGTGCCAGCAGTAGGGGGAGCCAACCGCAAGAGACCCAGTACTTC.